This TCR beta chain was sequenced for a study of T cell changes during pregnancy in multiple sclerosis. The table lists this clone with a few counts. Using immunoSEQ multiplex PCR, the repertoire was profiled, and TCRdb retains in-frame clones only, with some absent. This sample has just under 80,000 clones; approximately 92% occur once, and the top ten carry roughly 1%. The sequenced sample was peripheral blood, obtained in the first trimester of pregnancy. This sequence was found in a female donor with multiple sclerosis, enrolled in a pregnancy study.

The CDR3 loop is CASSRQGDRTEAFF. CDR3 DNA: TGTGCCAGCAGCAGACAGGGTGATCGAACTGAAGCTTTCTTT. V gene TRBV2 combines with J gene TRBJ1-1; 7 positions agree with TRBD1. With 6 bases clipped from V and 5 bases from J, the junction kept 9 bases outside the gene matches. The germline gives CDR1 SNHLY, CDR2 FYNNEI. CDR3 size: 14 residues.